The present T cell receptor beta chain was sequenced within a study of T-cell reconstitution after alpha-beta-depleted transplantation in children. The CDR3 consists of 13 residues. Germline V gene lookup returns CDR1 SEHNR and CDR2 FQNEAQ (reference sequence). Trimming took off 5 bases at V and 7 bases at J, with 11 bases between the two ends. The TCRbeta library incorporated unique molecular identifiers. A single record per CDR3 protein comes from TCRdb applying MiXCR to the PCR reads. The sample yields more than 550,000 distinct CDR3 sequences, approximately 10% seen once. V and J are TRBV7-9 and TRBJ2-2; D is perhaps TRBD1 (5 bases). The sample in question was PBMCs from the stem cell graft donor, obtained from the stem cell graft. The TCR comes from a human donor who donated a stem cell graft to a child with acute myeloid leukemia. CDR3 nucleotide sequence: TGTGCCAGCAGCAGTCAAGGGGTCGGGGAGCTGTTTTTT. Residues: CASSSQGVGELFF.